The 15 T cell receptor beta chains below all came from one sample that was sequenced in a study of T cells after yellow fever vaccination. Each CDR3 protein is one row after TCRdb ran MiXCR on the 5' RACE reads. The sample holds 200,000 to 250,000 distinct CDR3 sequences, around 7% seen once. The sample was CD4+ T cells sorted from PBMCs, taken 15 days after the yellow fever booster vaccination. The receptors stem from a man aged 25 to 40 who received the YFV17D yellow fever vaccine.

This clonotype has just a few counts. The gene calls are TRBV12-3 or TRBV12-4 and TRBJ2-7, with a weak D call TRBD1 (6 bases). The V end was cut by 5 bases, the J end by 4 bases, with 15 bases between. This CDR3 is 14 amino acids long. This chain's CDR3 is CASSHRDNGYEQYF. The CDR3 bases are TGTGCCAGCAGTCACCGGGACAATGGGTACGAGCAGTACTTC.

This clonotype was found a few times. The chain couples TRBV6-6 to TRBJ2-7; D may be TRBD2 (6 bases). This CDR3 has 11 residues. Trimming removed 5 bases at V and 4 bases at J, with 6 bases between. Germline-derived CDR1 and CDR2 are MNHNY and SVGAGI (reference sequence). CDR3 amino acids: CASSGTYEQYF. In nucleotides, the CDR3 is TGTGCCAGCAGTGGGACTTACGAGCAGTACTTC.

The sample holds many counts of this clonotype. This chain uses TRBV2 with TRBJ1-6; tentatively, D is TRBD1 (5 bases). This CDR3 region has 15 residues. The V end lost 7 bases, the J end lost 5 bases, and 15 bases lay between the germline ends. Germline V CDR1 and CDR2: SNHLY, FYNNEI. The CDR3 sequence is CASTPRDGDNSPLHF. CDR3 DNA sequence: TGTGCCAGCACCCCACGGGACGGAGATAATTCACCCCTCCACTTT.

This clonotype has at least ten counts. The V gene is TRBV12-3 or TRBV12-4, the J gene TRBJ2-1; D uncertain. The length of the CDR3 is 13 residues. Trimming took 1 base from V and 4 from J, leaving 5 bases between them. The CDR3 DNA reads as TGTGCCAGCAGTTTAGGACCATACAATGAGCAGTTCTTC. Translated: CASSLGPYNEQFF.

This clonotype was picked up a small number of times. The V gene is TRBV5-1, the J gene TRBJ2-1; D is undetermined. Germline values: CDR1 SGHRS, CDR2 YFSETQ. CDR3 length: 14 residues. V was trimmed by 0 bases and J by 5 bases, leaving 9 bases between them. The CDR3: CASSLEVRNNEQFF. The CDR3 DNA is TGCGCCAGCAGCTTGGAGGTCCGGAACAATGAGCAGTTCTTC.

This clonotype occurred a few times. This CDR3 is CASSHRGYYEQYF. The CDR3 DNA sequence: TGTGCCAGCAGCCACCGCGGGTACTACGAGCAGTACTTC. The V call is TRBV7-2, the J call TRBJ2-7; a weak D match, TRBD2 (5 bases). The CDR3 sequence is 13 residues long. With 5 bases removed from V and 3 bases from J, the gap between germline ends came to 11 bases. In germline, CDR1 is SGHTA, CDR2 FQGNSA.

In this sample, this clonotype turned up many times. This chain joins TRBV12-3 or TRBV12-4 and TRBJ2-6; D is ambiguous. V was trimmed by 1 base and J by 0 bases, leaving 4 bases between them. This CDR3 comprises 15 residues. The CDR3, as DNA: TGTGCCAGCAGTTTAGTGGGCTCTGGGGCCAACGTCCTGACTTTC. This encodes CASSLVGSGANVLTF.

V and J are TRBV7-2 and TRBJ2-1, with unresolved D. CDR1 is SGHTA and CDR2 is FQGNSA in the germline V gene. The CDR3 is made up of 14 amino acids. Deletions cut 5 bases from V and 5 bases from J, with 13 bases between. The CDR3 sequence: CASSPPPANNEQFF. CDR3 DNA sequence: TGTGCCAGCAGCCCGCCCCCCGCCAACAATGAGCAGTTCTTC. Full variable domain (outside the CDR3, taken from reference TRBV7-2 and TRBJ2-1): GAGVSQSPSNKVTEKGKDVELRCDPISGHTALYWYRQSLGQGLEFLIYFQGNSAPDKSGLPSDRFSAERTGGSVSTLTIQRTQQEDSAVYLCASSPPPANNEQFFGPGTRLTVL.

This clonotype came up many times. This chain connects TRBV29-1 to TRBJ2-1; D may match TRBD1 or TRBD2 (5 bases each). The CDR3 length is 10 residues. Germline lookup yields CDR1 SQVTM and CDR2 ANQGSEA. The CDR3 DNA is TGCAGTGGGGGCTACAATGAGCAGTTCTTC. Amino acid sequence: CSGGYNEQFF.

This clonotype was detected many times. V and J are TRBV7-2 and TRBJ2-3, with 8 nucleotides matching TRBD2. Unmatched junction bases numbered 7, after V lost 2 bases and J lost 3 bases. In germline, CDR1 is SGHTA, CDR2 FQGNSA. The CDR3 runs to 16 residues. The CDR3 DNA reads TGTGCCAGCAGCTTAAACGGGAGGGCCGTGACAGATACGCAGTATTTT. This encodes CASSLNGRAVTDTQYF.

This clonotype was counted many times. This sequence joins TRBV5-5 and TRBJ1-1; D not certain. The CDR3 length is 18 residues. Trimming removed 2 bases from V and 4 bases from J, with 24 bases in between. Germline values: CDR1 SGHKS, CDR2 YYEKEE (reference sequence). The CDR3 bases are TGTGCCAGCAGCTTCCGGGTCGGCCAGGCCCCGTGGGGCACTGAAGCTTTCTTT. It translates to CASSFRVGQAPWGTEAFF.

This chain links TRBV20-1 with TRBJ2-7, with TRBD1 matching 9 bases. Germline V gene lookup returns CDR1 DFQATT and CDR2 SNEGSKA (reference sequence). The trim removed 7 bases at V and 3 bases at J, leaving 4 bases unmatched. CDR3 size: 12 residues. The CDR3 region is CSVPGQGYEQYF. For the CDR3, the DNA is TGCAGTGTACCGGGACAGGGCTACGAGCAGTACTTC.

This clonotype was counted at least ten times. The chain is built from TRBV19 and TRBJ1-1, with D uncertain. V lost 4 bases and J 0 bases, leaving 6 bases between the germline ends. CDR1 is LNHDA and CDR2 is SQIVND in the germline V gene (reference sequence). The CDR3 consists of 13 residues. The DNA of the CDR3 is TGTGCCAGTAGTACTCAGGTGAACACTGAAGCTTTCTTT. It codes for CASSTQVNTEAFF.

The chain is built from TRBV5-1 and TRBJ1-1; D is ambiguous. V lost 4 bases and J 1 base, leaving 8 bases between the germline ends. The V gene's germline CDR1 is SGHRS and CDR2 YFSETQ. This CDR3 contains 13 residues. CDR3 loop: CASSRMSNTEAFF. CDR3 nucleotide sequence: TGCGCCAGCAGCCGGATGTCGAACACTGAAGCTTTCTTT.

A remark on this clonotype: This clone may be a read error of a much larger clone one base away. The chain joins TRBV2 to TRBJ2-5; perhaps TRBD2 as D (6 bases). There are 13 residues in the CDR3. The germline V gene encodes CDR1 SNHLY and CDR2 FYNNEI. V lost 5 bases and J lost 5, with 12 bases in between. DNA for the CDR3: TGTGCCAGCAGTCCCCAGGGACTGGAGACCCAGTACTTC. Amino acids: CASSPQGLETQYF. The complete variable domain, with remaining parts taken from reference TRBV2 and TRBJ2-5, reads EPEVTQTPSHQVTQMGQEVILRCVPISNHLYFYWYRQILGQKVEFLVSFYNNEISEKSEIFDDQFSVERPDGSNFTLKIRSTKLEDSAMYFCASSPQGLETQYFGPGTRLLVL.